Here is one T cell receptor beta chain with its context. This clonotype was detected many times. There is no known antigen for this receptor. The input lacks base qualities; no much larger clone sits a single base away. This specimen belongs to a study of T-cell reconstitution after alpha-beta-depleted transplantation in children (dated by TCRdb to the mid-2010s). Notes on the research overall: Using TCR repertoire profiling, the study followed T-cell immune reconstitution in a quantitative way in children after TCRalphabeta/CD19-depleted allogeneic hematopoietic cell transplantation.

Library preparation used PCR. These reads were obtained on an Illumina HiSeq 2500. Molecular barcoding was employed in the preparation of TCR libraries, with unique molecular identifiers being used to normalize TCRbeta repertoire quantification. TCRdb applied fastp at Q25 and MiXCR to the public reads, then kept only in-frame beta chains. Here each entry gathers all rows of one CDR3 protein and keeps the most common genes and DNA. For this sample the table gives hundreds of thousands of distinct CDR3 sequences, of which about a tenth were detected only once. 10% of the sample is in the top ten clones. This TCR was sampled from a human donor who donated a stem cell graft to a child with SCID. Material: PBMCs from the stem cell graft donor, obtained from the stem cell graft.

The nucleotide sequence reads as follows: TGCAGTGCTAAAGTTCTAGCGGGGGATCTATCCTACGAGCAGTACTTC. This sequence encodes CSAKVLAGDLSYEQYF. The chain is made from TRBV20-1 and TRBJ2-7, and 10 junction bases match TRBD2. V is pruned by 4 bases and J by 1 base, leaving 10 bases of the junction without a gene match. Its CDR3 holds 16 amino acids, cysteine through phenylalanine. The sequence is cut down to CDR3 DNA, 48 bases in frame from base 1. CDR1 is given as DFQATT and CDR2 as SNEGSKA, both from the germline V gene (reference sequence).